These T cell receptor beta chains were read from a single sample in a study of CD8+ T cells in alopecia areata. Produced via immunoSEQ multiplex PCR; TCRdb's table is partial and in-frame only. This table has 200,000 or so clones, more than 55% appearing once. Sequencing was carried out using CD8+ T cells sorted from blood. Receptors originate from a human donor in good health. Each CDR3 is given with its conserved first and last residue. The D gene is left open where the match is weak. Expanded clones are given a class, and other clones once, few, many or no size at all.

NA | TRBJ2-5 | TRBV4-1 | NA | CASSQGSLAGGQETQYF | TGCGCCAGCAGCCAAGGCTCCCTGGCCGGGGGTCAAGAGACCCAGTACTTC
NA | TRBJ2-3 | TRBV9 | NA | CASSRQLPTDTQYF | TGTGCCAGCAGCCGGCAACTCCCCACAGATACGCAGTATTTT
TRBD1 | TRBJ1-5 | TRBV5-5 | NA | CASSKTGDTNQPQHF | TGTGCCAGCAGCAAAACAGGGGACACGAATCAGCCCCAGCATTTT
NA | TRBJ1-2 | TRBV6-6 | few | CASSPRTDPYGYTF | TGTGCCAGCAGTCCTCGGACAGACCCCTATGGCTACACCTTC
NA | TRBJ1-1 | TRBV29-1 | NA | CSVGVRANTEAFF | TGCAGCGTTGGTGTCAGGGCGAACACTGAAGCTTTCTTT
NA | TRBJ2-7 | TRBV12-5 | few | CASGLLTYEQYF | TGTGCTAGTGGTTTGTTAACCTACGAGCAGTACTTC
NA | TRBJ2-2 | TRBV29-1 | NA | CSVSGVTGELFF | TGCAGCGTTTCAGGGGTCACCGGGGAGCTGTTTTTT
NA | TRBJ2-1 | TRBV5-4 | once | CASSLARGRSYNEQFF | TGTGCCAGCAGCTTGGCCAGGGGTCGATCCTACAATGAGCAGTTCTTC
NA | TRBJ2-3 | TRBV6-6 | few | CASTGASPHTDTQYF | TGTGCCAGCACGGGGGCTTCTCCCCACACAGATACGCAGTATTTT
NA | TRBJ2-7 | TRBV4-1 | NA | CASSQERTYEQYF | TGCGCCAGCAGCCAAGAAAGGACCTACGAGCAGTACTTC
NA | TRBJ2-2 | TRBV4-1 | NA | CASRPATGTGELFF | TGCGCCAGTCGCCCGGCCACCGGGACCGGGGAGCTGTTTTTT
NA | TRBJ2-7 | TRBV6-1 | NA | CASSESPQPYEQYF | TGTGCCAGCAGTGAAAGTCCTCAGCCCTACGAGCAGTACTTC
TRBD2 | TRBJ2-3 | TRBV9 | NA | CASSLPSGGSTDTQYF | TGTGCCAGCAGCCTGCCCTCCGGGGGGAGCACAGATACGCAGTATTTT
NA | TRBJ2-1 | TRBV7-6 | NA | CASSLESASTYEQFF | TGTGCCAGCAGCTTAGAGTCAGCTAGCACTTATGAGCAGTTCTTC